This T cell receptor beta chain is from a study of CD8 T cells in ankylosing spondylitis. The germline V and J ends were trimmed by 2 bases and 1 base, with 5 bases remaining between them. There are 14 residues in the CDR3. Germline V CDR1 and CDR2: SGHTA, FQGNSA. Findings of the study overall: Ankylosing spondylitis blood appeared to carry a characteristic TCR beta motif of 7 or 8 highly homologous variants.

This clonotype has ten or more counts. Its antigen is currently unknown. MiXCR, applied by TCRdb to the 5' RACE reads, yields one record per CDR3 protein. The sample has 200,000 to 250,000 distinct CDR3 sequences; over 9.5% are singletons. This chain uses TRBV7-2 with TRBJ2-2; no definite D call. Material for sequencing was blood, either unsorted or a sorted T cell fraction (not recorded which). This clonotype was sampled from a male donor with ankylosing spondylitis or in good health (not recorded which). In DNA, the CDR3 is TGTGCCAGCAGCTTATCTCAGAACACCGGGGAGCTGTTTTTT. This translates into CASSLSQNTGELFF. Drawing the rest from reference TRBV7-2 and TRBJ2-2, the complete variable domain is GAGVSQSPSNKVTEKGKDVELRCDPISGHTALYWYRQSLGQGLEFLIYFQGNSAPDKSGLPSDRFSAERTGGSVSTLTIQRTQQEDSAVYLCASSLSQNTGELFFGEGSRLTVL.